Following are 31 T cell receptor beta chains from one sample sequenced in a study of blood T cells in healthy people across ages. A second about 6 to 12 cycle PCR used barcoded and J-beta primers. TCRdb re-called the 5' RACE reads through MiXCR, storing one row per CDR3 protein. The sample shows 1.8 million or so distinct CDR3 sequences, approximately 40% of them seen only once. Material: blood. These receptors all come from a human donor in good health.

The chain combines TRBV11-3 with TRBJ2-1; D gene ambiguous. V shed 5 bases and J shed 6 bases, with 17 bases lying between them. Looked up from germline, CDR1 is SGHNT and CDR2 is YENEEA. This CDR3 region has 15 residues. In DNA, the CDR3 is TGTGCCAGCAGCCCCCGAACGGCCACCTTCAATGAGCAGTTCTTC. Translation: CASSPRTATFNEQFF. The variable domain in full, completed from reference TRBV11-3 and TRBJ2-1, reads EAGVVQSPRYKIIEKKQPVAFWCNPISGHNTLYWYLQNLGQGPELLIRYENEEAVDDSQLPKDRFSAERLKGVDSTLKIQPAELGDSAVYLCASSPRTATFNEQFFGPGTRLTVL.

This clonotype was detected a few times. The CDR3 sequence is CASSQGTSGGRDTQYF. CDR3 DNA: TGCGCCAGCAGCCAAGGGACTAGCGGGGGGCGGGATACGCAGTATTTT. The chain recombines TRBV4-3 with TRBJ2-3; 14 bases are a match to TRBD2. Losses at the gene ends were 1 base for V and 6 bases for J; bases not matched to a gene: 3. This CDR3 is 16 amino acids long. In germline, CDR1 is LGHNA, CDR2 YSLEER.

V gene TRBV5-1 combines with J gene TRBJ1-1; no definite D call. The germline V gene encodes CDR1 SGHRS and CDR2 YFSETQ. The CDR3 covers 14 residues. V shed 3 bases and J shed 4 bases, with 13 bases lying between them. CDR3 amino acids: CASSYGRGGTEAFF. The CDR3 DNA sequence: TGCGCCAGCAGCTACGGACGGGGAGGCACTGAAGCTTTCTTT. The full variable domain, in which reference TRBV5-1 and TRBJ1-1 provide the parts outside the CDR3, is KAGVTQTPRYLIKTRGQQVTLSCSPISGHRSVSWYQQTPGQGLQFLFEYFSETQRNKGNFPGRFSGRQFSNSRSEMNVSTLELGDSALYLCASSYGRGGTEAFFGQGTRLTVV.

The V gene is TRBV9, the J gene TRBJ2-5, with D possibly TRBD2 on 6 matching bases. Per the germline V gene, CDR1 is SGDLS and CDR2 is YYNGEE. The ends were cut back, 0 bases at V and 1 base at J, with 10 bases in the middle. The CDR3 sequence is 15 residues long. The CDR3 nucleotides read TGTGCCAGCAGCGTAGTGGCGGGGCCCCAAGAGACCCAGTACTTC. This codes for CASSVVAGPQETQYF.

The DNA for the CDR3 is TGTGCCAGCAGCTTTGGACTAGCGGCGTCGAGCTCCTACAATGAGCAGTTCTTC. It is translated as CASSFGLAASSSYNEQFF. The genes are TRBV7-8 and TRBJ2-1; TRBD2 matches 10 bases. Germline values: CDR1 SGHVS, CDR2 FQNEAQ. This CDR3 has 18 amino acids. The V gene end was trimmed by 3 bases and the J gene end by 0 bases; junction bases not matched to a gene: 8.

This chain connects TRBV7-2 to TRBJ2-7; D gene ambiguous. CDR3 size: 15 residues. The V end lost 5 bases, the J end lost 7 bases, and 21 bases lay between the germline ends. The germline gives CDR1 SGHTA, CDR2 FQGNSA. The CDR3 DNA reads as TGTGCCAGCAGCCAACAGAGTCTCCTCCTTGGGGAGCAGTACTTC. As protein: CASSQQSLLLGEQYF.

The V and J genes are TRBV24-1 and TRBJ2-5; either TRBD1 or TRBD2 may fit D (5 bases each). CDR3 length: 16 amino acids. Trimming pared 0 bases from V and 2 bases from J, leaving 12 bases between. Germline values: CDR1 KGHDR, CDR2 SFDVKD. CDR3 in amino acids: CATSDLTVGEQETQYF. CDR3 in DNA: TGTGCCACCAGTGATTTGACTGTGGGGGAACAAGAGACCCAGTACTTC.

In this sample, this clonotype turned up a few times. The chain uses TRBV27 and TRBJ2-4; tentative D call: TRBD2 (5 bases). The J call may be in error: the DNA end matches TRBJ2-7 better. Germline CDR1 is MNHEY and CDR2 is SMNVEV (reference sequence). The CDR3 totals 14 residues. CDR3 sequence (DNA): TGTGCCAGCAGTTTGAGCGGTGGTCTTTTCGAGCAGTACTTC. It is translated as CASSLSGGLFEQYF.

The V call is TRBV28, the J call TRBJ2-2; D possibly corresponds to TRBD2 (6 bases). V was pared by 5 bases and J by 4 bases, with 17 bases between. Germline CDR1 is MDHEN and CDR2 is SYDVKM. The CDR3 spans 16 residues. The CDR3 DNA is TGTGCCAGCAGTCAATCAGCTAGCGCGCTCACCGGGGAGCTGTTTTTT. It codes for CASSQSASALTGELFF.

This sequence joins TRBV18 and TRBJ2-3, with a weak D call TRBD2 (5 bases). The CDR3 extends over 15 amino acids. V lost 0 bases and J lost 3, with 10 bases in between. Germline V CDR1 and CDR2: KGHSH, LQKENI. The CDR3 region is CASSPPARGTDTQYF. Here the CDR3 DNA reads TGTGCCAGCTCACCACCGGCCCGCGGGACAGATACGCAGTATTTT.

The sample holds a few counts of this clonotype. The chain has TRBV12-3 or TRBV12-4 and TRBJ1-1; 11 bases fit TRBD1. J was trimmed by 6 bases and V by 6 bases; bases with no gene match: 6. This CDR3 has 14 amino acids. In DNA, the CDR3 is TGTGCCAGCAGGGACAGGGGGCGCTTCCCTGAAGCTTTCTTT. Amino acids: CASRDRGRFPEAFF.

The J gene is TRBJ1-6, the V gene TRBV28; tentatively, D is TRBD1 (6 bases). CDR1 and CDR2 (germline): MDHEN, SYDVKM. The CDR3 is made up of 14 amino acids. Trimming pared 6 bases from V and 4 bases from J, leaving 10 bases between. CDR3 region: CASSDTGYNSPLHF. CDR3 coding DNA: TGTGCCAGCAGCGATACAGGGTATAATTCACCCCTCCACTTT.

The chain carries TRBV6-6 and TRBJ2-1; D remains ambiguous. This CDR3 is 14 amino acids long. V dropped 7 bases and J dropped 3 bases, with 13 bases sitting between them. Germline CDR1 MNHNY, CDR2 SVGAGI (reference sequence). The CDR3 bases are TGTGCCAGCATCGAAGGTCAAGACTACAATGAGCAGTTCTTC. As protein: CASIEGQDYNEQFF.

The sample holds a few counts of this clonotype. The DNA of the CDR3 is TGCAGTGCCCAAGGGGAGGGGCTGACAGATACGCAGTATTTT. Its protein is CSAQGEGLTDTQYF. The chain employs TRBV20-1 and TRBJ2-3; 7 bases align to TRBD2. Losses at the gene ends were 6 bases for V and 3 bases for J; bases not matched to a gene: 9. This CDR3 has 14 residues. CDR1 and CDR2 from the germline V gene are DFQATT and SNEGSKA (reference sequence).

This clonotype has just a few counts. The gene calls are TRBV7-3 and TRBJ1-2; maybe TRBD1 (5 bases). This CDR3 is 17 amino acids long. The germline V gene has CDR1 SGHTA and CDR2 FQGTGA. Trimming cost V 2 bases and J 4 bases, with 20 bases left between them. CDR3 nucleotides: TGTGCCAGCAGCTTAGGGGGGAATTTGGCCGTAATCTATGGCTACACCTTC. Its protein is CASSLGGNLAVIYGYTF.

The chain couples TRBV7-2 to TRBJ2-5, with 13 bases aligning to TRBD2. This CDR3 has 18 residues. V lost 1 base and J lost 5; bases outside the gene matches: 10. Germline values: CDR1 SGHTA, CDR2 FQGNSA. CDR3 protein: CASSLGFLLAGGQETQYF. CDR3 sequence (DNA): TGTGCCAGCAGCTTAGGTTTCCTACTAGCGGGGGGGCAGGAGACCCAGTACTTC.

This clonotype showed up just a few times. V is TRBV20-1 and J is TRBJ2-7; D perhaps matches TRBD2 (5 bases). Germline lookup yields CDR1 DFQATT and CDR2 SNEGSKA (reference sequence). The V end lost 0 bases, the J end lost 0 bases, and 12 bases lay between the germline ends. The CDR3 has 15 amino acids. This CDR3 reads CSARDTGFFSYEQYF. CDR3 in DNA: TGCAGTGCTAGAGATACGGGGTTTTTCTCCTACGAGCAGTACTTC.

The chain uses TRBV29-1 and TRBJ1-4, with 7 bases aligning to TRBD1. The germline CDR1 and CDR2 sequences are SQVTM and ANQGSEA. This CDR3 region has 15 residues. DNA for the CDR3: TGCAGTGCTCAGACGGACAGGAGGGGGAGTGAAAAACTGTTTTTT. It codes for CSAQTDRRGSEKLFF. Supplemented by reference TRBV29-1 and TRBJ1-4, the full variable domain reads SAVISQKPSRDICQRGTSLTIQCQVDSQVTMMFWYRQQPGQSLTLIATANQGSEATYESGFVIDKFPISRPNLTFSTLTVSNMSPEDSSIYLCSAQTDRRGSEKLFFGSGTQLSVL.

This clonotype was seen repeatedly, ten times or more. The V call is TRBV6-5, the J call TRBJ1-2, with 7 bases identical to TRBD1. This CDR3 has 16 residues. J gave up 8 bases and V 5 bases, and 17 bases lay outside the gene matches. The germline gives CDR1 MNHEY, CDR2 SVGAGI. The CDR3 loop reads CASSRQGNQLLKGYTF. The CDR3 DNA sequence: TGTGCCAGCAGTCGACAGGGAAACCAACTATTGAAGGGCTACACCTTC.

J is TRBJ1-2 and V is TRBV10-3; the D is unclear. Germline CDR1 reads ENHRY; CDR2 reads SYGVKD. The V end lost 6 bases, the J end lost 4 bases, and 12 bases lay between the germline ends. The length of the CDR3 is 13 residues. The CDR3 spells CAISLDGFYGYTF. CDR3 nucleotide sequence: TGTGCCATCAGCCTGGACGGCTTCTATGGCTACACCTTC.

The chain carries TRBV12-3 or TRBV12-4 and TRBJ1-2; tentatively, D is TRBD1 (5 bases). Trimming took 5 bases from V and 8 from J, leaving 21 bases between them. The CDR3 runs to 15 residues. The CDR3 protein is CASSPGAGRRDGYTF. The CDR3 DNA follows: TGTGCCAGCAGTCCTGGGGCAGGGCGTAGGGACGGCTACACCTTC.

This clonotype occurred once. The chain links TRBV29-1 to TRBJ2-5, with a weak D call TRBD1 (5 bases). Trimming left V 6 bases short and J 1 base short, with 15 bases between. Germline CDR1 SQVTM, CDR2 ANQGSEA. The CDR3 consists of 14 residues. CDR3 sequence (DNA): TGCAGCGTAGCCGACAGACAAGCCCAAGAGACCCAGTACTTC. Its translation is CSVADRQAQETQYF. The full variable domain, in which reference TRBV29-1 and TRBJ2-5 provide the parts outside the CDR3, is SAVISQKPSRDICQRGTSLTIQCQVDSQVTMMFWYRQQPGQSLTLIATANQGSEATYESGFVIDKFPISRPNLTFSTLTVSNMSPEDSSIYLCSVADRQAQETQYFGPGTRLLVL.

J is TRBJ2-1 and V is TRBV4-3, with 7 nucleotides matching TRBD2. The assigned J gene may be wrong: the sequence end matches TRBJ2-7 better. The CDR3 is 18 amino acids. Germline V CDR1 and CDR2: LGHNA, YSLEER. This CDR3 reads CASSQTLAGASGYNEQYF. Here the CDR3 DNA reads TGCGCCAGCAGCCAAACACTAGCCGGGGCTAGCGGATACAATGAGCAGTACTTC.

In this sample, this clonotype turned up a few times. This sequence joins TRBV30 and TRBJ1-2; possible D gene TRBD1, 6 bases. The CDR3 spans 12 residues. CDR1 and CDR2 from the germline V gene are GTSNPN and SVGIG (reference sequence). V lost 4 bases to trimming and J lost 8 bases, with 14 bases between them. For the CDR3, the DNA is TGTGCCTGGATCCGGGGGGCGTTCGGCTACACCTTC. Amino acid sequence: CAWIRGAFGYTF.

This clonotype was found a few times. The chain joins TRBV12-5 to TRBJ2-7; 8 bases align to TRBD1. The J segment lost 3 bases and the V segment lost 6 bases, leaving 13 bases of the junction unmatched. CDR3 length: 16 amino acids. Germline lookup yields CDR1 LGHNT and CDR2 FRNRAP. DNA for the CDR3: TGTGCTAGTGGACCCCCCAACGGACAGGGCTTCTACGAGCAGTACTTC. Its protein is CASGPPNGQGFYEQYF. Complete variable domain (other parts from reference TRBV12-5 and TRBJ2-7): DARVTQTPRHKVTEMGQEVTMRCQPILGHNTVFWYRQTMMQGLELLAYFRNRAPLDDSGMPKDRFSAEMPDATLATLKIQPSEPRDSAVYFCASGPPNGQGFYEQYFGPGTRLTVT.

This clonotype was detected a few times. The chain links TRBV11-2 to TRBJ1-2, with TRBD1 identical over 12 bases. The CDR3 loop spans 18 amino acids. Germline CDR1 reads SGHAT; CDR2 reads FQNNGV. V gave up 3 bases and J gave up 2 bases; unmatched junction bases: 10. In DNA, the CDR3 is TGTGCCAGCAGCTTCGCCCGGGGACAGGGGGCCTGGAACTATGGCTACACCTTC. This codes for CASSFARGQGAWNYGYTF.

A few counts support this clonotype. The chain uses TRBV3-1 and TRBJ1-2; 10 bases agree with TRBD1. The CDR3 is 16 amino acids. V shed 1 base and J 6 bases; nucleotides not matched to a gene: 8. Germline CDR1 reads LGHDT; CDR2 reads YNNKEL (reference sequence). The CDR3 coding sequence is TGTGCCAGCAGCCAAGCCTCCTGGACAGGGGGACATGGCTACACCTTC. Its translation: CASSQASWTGGHGYTF.

The CDR3 loop is CASSLAGQGQREQYF. CDR3 coding DNA: TGTGCCAGCAGCTTAGCCGGACAGGGACAACGCGAGCAGTACTTC. The chain employs TRBV7-6 and TRBJ2-5; 8 bases agree with TRBD1. The assigned J gene may be wrong: the sequence end matches TRBJ2-7 better. CDR3 length equals 15 residues. The germline gives CDR1 SGHVS, CDR2 FNYEAQ.

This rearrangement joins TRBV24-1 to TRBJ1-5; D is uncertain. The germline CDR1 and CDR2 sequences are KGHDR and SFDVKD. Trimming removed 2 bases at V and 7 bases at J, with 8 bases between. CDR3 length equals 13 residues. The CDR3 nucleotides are TGTGCCACCAGTGATTCAACTTGGCAGCCCCAGCATTTT. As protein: CATSDSTWQPQHF.

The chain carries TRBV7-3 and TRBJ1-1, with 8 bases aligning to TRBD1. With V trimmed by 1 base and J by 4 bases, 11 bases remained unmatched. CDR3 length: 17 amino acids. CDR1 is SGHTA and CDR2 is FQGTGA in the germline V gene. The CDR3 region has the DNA TGTGCCAGCAGCTTAAGGTGGTCAGGGGGCGCGGGCACTGAAGCTTTCTTT. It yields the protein CASSLRWSGGAGTEAFF.

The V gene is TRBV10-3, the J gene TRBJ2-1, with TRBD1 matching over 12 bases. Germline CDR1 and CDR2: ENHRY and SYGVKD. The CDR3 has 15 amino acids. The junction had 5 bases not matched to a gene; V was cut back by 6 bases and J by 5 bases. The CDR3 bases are TGTGCCATCAGACCGGGACAGGGGGCGAACAATGAGCAGTTCTTC. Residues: CAIRPGQGANNEQFF.